Given below is one T cell receptor beta chain in context. Between the trimmed V and J ends, which lost 0 bases and 6 bases, there was a span of 3 bases. Per germline, CDR1 ENHRY and CDR2 SYGVKD. The CDR3 has 12 residues. RNA transcripts gave rise to amplified TCR beta CDR3 regions. First-round RT-PCR with HTBI primers amplified the TCR CDR3 region. TCRdb analysed the multiplex PCR reads with MiXCR anew, one entry per CDR3 protein. The sample lists about 840,000 distinct CDR3 sequences, more than 30% occurring once. Pregnant or lactating patients were excluded, as were those with uncontrolled infection or other autoimmune disease. The data originate from a study of T cells in Graves' hyperthyroidism and ophthalmopathy.

This rearrangement joins TRBV10-3 to TRBJ2-1; D is undetermined. Source material: blood. The TCR comes from a man aged 18 to 30 with Graves' hyperthyroidism. The CDR3 DNA reads TGTGCCATCAGTGAGTCTTCCAATGAGCAGTTCTTC. Amino acids: CAISESSNEQFF.